Listed below are T cell receptor beta chains from one sample, sequenced in a study of T cell repertoires in cytomegalovirus infection. TCRdb called the reads again in MiXCR, with one record for every CDR3 protein. Of about 890,000 distinct CDR3 sequences in the sample, about a third were seen once. Their recognized antigens are unknown. The sample consisted of cultured CD8+ T cells from PBMCs, taken from culture after CMV antigen stimulation. All receptors derive from a human donor in good health (CMV status not recorded). Some clones in this sample may be carry-over from other donors' samples. CDR3s include the opening cysteine and the closing phenylalanine or tryptophan.

TRBJ2-1,14,TRBV28,CASSFQQVYNEQFF
TRBJ1-5,15,TRBV6-1,CASSELPLGNQPQHF
TRBJ1-6,17,TRBV7-2,CASSLHLTTENNSPLHF
TRBJ1-4,13,TRBV25-1,CASSESPAYGLFF
TRBJ2-1,14,TRBV7-9,CASIDGGPYNEQFF
TRBJ2-1,15,TRBV27,CASSLSSGGTNEQFF
TRBJ2-3,14,TRBV27,CASSLGEDYDTQYF
TRBJ1-2,15,TRBV15,CATSRDRGDPYGYTF
TRBJ2-7,15,TRBV3-1,CASSFDSKPDDEQYF
TRBJ2-3,16,TRBV7-2,CASSLVRGGPADTQYF
TRBJ1-1,13,TRBV20-1,CSAFRVSQAEAFF
TRBJ2-2,16,TRBV19,CASSIFSGENTGELFF
TRBJ1-2,15,TRBV7-9,CASSPSQGWGYGYTF
TRBJ2-5,14,TRBV7-6,CASSLFPGSETQYF
TRBJ2-7,16,TRBV7-9,CASSLAGHEAGHEQYF
TRBJ2-1,17,TRBV7-2,CASSHRTSGGRHNEQFF
TRBJ2-5,14,TRBV6-2/TRBV6-3,CASSYLPGPETQYF
TRBJ2-5,16,TRBV7-9,CASSHLEGALQETQYF
TRBJ1-2,15,TRBV28,CASSLLWDRSYGYTF
TRBJ1-5,16,TRBV18,CASSPPGQGVNQPQHF
TRBJ1-5,14,TRBV7-9,CASSSGEGYQPQHF
TRBJ2-7,15,TRBV7-8,CASSRRQGASYEQYF
TRBJ2-3,14,TRBV12-3/TRBV12-4,CASTPSGGTDTQYF
TRBJ2-3,15,TRBV7-9,CASSLLAGGPDTQYF
TRBJ2-1,16,TRBV4-1,CASSQVPAGGLDEQFF